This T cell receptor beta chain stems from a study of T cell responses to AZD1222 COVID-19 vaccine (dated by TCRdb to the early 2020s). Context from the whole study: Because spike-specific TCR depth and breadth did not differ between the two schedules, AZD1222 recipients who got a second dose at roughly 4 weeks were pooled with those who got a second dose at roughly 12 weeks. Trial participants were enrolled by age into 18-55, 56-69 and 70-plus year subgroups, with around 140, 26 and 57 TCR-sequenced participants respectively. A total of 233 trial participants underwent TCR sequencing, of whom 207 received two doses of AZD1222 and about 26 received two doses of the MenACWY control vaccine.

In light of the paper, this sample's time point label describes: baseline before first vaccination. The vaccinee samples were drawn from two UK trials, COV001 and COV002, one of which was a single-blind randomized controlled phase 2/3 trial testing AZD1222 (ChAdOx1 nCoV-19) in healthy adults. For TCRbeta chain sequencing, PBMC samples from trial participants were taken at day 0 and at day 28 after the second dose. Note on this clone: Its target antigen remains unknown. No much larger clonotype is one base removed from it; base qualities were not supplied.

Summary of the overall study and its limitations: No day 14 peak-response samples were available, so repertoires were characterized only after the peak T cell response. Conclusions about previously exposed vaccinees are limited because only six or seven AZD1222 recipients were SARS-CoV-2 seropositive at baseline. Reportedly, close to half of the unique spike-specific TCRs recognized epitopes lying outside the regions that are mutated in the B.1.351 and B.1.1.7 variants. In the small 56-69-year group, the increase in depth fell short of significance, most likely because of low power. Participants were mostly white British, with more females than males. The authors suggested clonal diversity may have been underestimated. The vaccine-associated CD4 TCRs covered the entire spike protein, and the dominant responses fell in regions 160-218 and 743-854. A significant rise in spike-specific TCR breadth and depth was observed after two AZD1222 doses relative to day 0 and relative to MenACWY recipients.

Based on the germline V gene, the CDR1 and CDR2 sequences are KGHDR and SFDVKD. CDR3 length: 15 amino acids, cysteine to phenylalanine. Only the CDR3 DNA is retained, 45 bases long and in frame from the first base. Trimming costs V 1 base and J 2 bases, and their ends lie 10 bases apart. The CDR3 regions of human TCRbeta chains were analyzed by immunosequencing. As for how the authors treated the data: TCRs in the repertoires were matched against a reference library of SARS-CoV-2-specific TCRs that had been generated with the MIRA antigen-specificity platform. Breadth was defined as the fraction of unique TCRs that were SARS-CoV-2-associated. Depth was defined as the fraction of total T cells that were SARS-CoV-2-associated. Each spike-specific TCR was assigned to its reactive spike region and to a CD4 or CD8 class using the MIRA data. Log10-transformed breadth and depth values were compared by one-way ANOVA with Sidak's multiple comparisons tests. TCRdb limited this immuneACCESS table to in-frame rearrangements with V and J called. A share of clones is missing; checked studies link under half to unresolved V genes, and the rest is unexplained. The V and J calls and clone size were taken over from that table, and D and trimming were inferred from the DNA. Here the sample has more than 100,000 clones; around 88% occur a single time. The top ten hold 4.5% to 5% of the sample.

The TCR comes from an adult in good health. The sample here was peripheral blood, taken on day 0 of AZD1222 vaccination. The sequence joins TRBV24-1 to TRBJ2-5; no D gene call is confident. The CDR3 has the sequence CATSDLRPGQETQYF. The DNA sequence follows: TGTGCCACCAGTGATTTAAGGCCAGGTCAAGAGACCCAGTACTTC.